This T cell receptor beta chain was sequenced during a study of beta chain features in type 1 diabetes. A heparinised blood draw that averaged roughly 110 mL was obtained once from each donor. Losses at the gene ends were 2 bases for V and 5 bases for J; bases not matched to a gene: 7. The CDR3 consists of 15 residues. Germline V gives CDR1 KGHSH, CDR2 LQKENI. Of note for this clone: Antigen unknown. Other DNA variants within this sample encode the same CDR3.

Notes on the study in general: Patients showed naive, central memory and Treg TCRB repertoires that appeared more similar than those of healthy donors. Individuals with type 1 diabetes displayed fewer insertions and more deletions at VDJ junctions. People with Type 1 diabetes carried modestly yet significantly shorter TCRB CDR3s in all four CD4+ subsets.

The whole isolated RNA underwent reverse transcription, so sequencing captured expressed TCRB transcripts. Some clones are missing from TCRdb's copy, which holds only in-frame ones; the method was immunoSEQ multiplex PCR. The sample gives nearly 250,000 clones, approximately 14% of which show up once; around 0.026% is in the top ten. This chain links TRBV18 with TRBJ2-5; 8 nucleotides align to TRBD1. The sample was naive CD4+ T cells from blood. This receptor was identified in a woman aged 40 to 50 in good health. The CDR3 bases are TGTGCCAGCTCACCAAGGACAGGGAGTTTGGAGACCCAGTACTTC. This codes for CASSPRTGSLETQYF.